This entry lists 21 T cell receptor beta chains sequenced from one sample in a study of blood T cell repertoires in COVID-19. The protocol was immunoSEQ multiplex PCR, while the TCRdb copy is restricted to in-frame clones and leaves out a portion. The sample consists of 150,000 to 200,000 clones, around nine tenths of them appearing once. The sample was peripheral blood. All receptors derive from a man aged 35-49 years with active or convalescent COVID-19.

The J gene is TRBJ2-7, the V gene TRBV28; weak D call: TRBD1 (6 bases). Germline values: CDR1 MDHEN, CDR2 SYDVKM. The CDR3 length is 12 residues. Trimming pared 7 bases from V and 2 bases from J, leaving 9 bases between. CDR3 nucleotide sequence: TGTGCCAGCACCACAGGGCCCTACGAGCAGTACTTC. Translated, it gives CASTTGPYEQYF.

The rearrangement joins TRBV12-3 or TRBV12-4 to TRBJ2-1, with 11 positions matching TRBD2. Losses at the gene ends were 7 bases for V and 8 bases for J; bases not matched to a gene: 1. CDR3 size: 12 residues. CDR3 protein: CASTSGGYEQFF. The DNA for the CDR3 is TGTGCCAGCACTAGCGGGGGGTATGAGCAGTTCTTC.

The chain employs TRBV19 and TRBJ1-4; TRBD1 matches at 7 bases. Trimming took 4 bases from V and 5 from J; bases not matched to a gene: 7. The CDR3 totals 15 residues. Germline CDR1 and CDR2: LNHDA and SQIVND (reference sequence). The DNA for the CDR3 is TGTGCCAGTAGTACCCGGACAGGCGGGAATGAAAAACTGTTTTTT. It encodes CASSTRTGGNEKLFF.

The J gene is TRBJ1-1, the V gene TRBV18; 7 bases fit TRBD1. Germline trimming cut 3 bases from V and 5 bases from J; bases unmatched to any gene: 12. CDR1 is KGHSH, CDR2 LQKENI, per germline. The CDR3 spans 16 residues. CDR3 sequence reads: CASSPSQGGSWTEAFF. CDR3 sequence (DNA): TGTGCCAGCTCACCCAGCCAGGGGGGAAGTTGGACTGAAGCTTTCTTT.

This chain uses TRBV19 with TRBJ1-5, with 9 nucleotides matching TRBD1. The CDR3 length is 16 residues. Per germline, CDR1 LNHDA and CDR2 SQIVND (reference sequence). The ends lost 4 bases at V and 6 bases at J; junction bases unmatched: 10. The chain's CDR3 is CASSTPRTGVGQPQHF. The CDR3 DNA follows: TGTGCCAGTAGTACCCCAAGGACAGGGGTCGGTCAGCCCCAGCATTTT.

This chain joins TRBV18 and TRBJ2-5; 8 nucleotides align to TRBD1. The germline V gene encodes CDR1 KGHSH and CDR2 LQKENI. V lost 3 bases, J lost 3 bases, and 6 bases stayed unmatched. The CDR3 contains 15 residues. CDR3 nucleotides: TGTGCCAGCTCACCGGGGACAGGTCGTAAAGAGACCCAGTACTTC. It is translated as CASSPGTGRKETQYF.

The chain couples TRBV7-8 to TRBJ2-1; D may be TRBD1 (5 bases). The CDR3 sequence is 13 residues long. Germline CDR1 SGHVS, CDR2 FQNEAQ. Trimming removed 4 bases from V and 6 bases from J, with 10 bases in between. Here the CDR3 reads CASSSRQINEQFF. The CDR3 DNA reads as TGTGCCAGCAGCTCAAGACAGATCAATGAGCAGTTCTTC.

V is TRBV5-1 and J is TRBJ1-2, with 12 nucleotides matching TRBD1. V shed 0 bases, J shed 8 bases, and the junction held 5 bases outside the gene matches. CDR3 length equals 15 residues. The germline CDR1 and CDR2 sequences are SGHRS and YFSETQ. Here the CDR3 reads CASSLAGQGAGGYTF. CDR3 DNA: TGCGCCAGCAGCTTGGCGGGACAGGGGGCGGGCGGCTACACCTTC.

This sequence joins TRBV4-1 and TRBJ1-2, with D hard to call. V lost 2 bases, J lost 5 bases, and 12 bases lay in between. The CDR3 consists of 14 residues. Germline V gene data show CDR1 as MGHRA and CDR2 as YSYEKL. CDR3 nucleotide sequence: TGCGCCAGCAGCCAACCCCGCGGGGTGTATGGCTACACCTTC. Translating gives CASSQPRGVYGYTF.

This rearrangement joins TRBV28 to TRBJ2-7; tentative D call: TRBD1 (6 bases). The V and J ends lost 6 bases and 3 bases respectively, with 21 bases between them. The CDR3 covers 16 residues. The V gene's germline CDR1 is MDHEN and CDR2 SYDVKM. The CDR3 nucleotides read TGTGCCAGCAGAGAAGCATCCGGGACACCTATCTACGAGCAGTACTTC. Its translation is CASREASGTPIYEQYF. Looking up the rest from reference TRBV28 and TRBJ2-7 gives the full variable domain: DVKVTQSSRYLVKRTGEKVFLECVQDMDHENMFWYRQDPGLGLRLIYFSYDVKMKEKGDIPEGYSVSREKKERFSLILESASTNQTSMYLCASREASGTPIYEQYFGPGTRLTVT.

This sequence joins TRBV11-2 and TRBJ2-5, with D perhaps being TRBD1 or TRBD2 (6 bases each). The CDR3 is 13 amino acids. The V gene's germline CDR1 is SGHAT and CDR2 FQNNGV. The V end lost 5 bases, the J end lost 6 bases, and 13 bases lay between the germline ends. CDR3 in amino acids: CASSLGGLKTQYF. In nucleotides, the CDR3 is TGTGCCAGCAGCCTAGGGGGGCTGAAGACCCAGTACTTC.

J is TRBJ1-5 and V is TRBV30; TRBD1 aligns across 9 bases. Germline assignment: CDR1 GTSNPN and CDR2 SVGIG (reference sequence). V was pared by 2 bases and J by 1 base, with 3 bases of the junction left unmatched. CDR3 length: 15 residues. CDR3 DNA: TGTGCCTGGAGTAGGGGACAGGGCAGCAATCAGCCCCAGCATTTT. The encoded protein is CAWSRGQGSNQPQHF. The full variable domain, completed using reference TRBV30 and TRBJ1-5, is SQTIHQWPATLVQPVGSPLSLECTVEGTSNPNLYWYRQAAGRGLQLLFYSVGIGQISSEVPQNLSASRPQDRQFILSSKKLLLSDSGFYLCAWSRGQGSNQPQHFGDGTRLSIL.

This chain uses TRBV27 with TRBJ2-4, with 8 bases lining up with TRBD1. V gave up 6 bases and J gave up 3 bases; unmatched junction bases: 10. Germline V gene lookup returns CDR1 MNHEY and CDR2 SMNVEV (reference sequence). The CDR3 length is 16 residues. The CDR3 DNA sequence: TGTGCCAGCAGAAGTACAGGGGGATTAGGCAAAAACATTCAGTACTTC. It codes for CASRSTGGLGKNIQYF.

The chain uses TRBV9 and TRBJ2-7, with TRBD2 identical over 7 bases. Germline loops: CDR1 SGDLS, CDR2 YYNGEE. The CDR3 has 16 amino acids. Trimming at V came to 0 bases and at J to 2 bases, leaving 8 bases not matched to a gene. The CDR3 nucleotides are TGTGCCAGCAGCGTAGGACCTCTAGCGGACGCCTACGAGCAGTACTTC. This sequence encodes CASSVGPLADAYEQYF.

The chain is built from TRBV19 and TRBJ1-1, with 11 bases identical to TRBD1. The CDR3 extends over 14 amino acids. The trim removed 6 bases at V and 4 bases at J, leaving 4 bases unmatched. Germline CDR1 LNHDA, CDR2 SQIVND (reference sequence). The CDR3 is CASSGQGAGTEAFF. The CDR3 DNA reads as TGTGCCAGTAGCGGACAGGGGGCAGGCACTGAAGCTTTCTTT.

V gene TRBV11-2 combines with J gene TRBJ1-1; the match to TRBD1 covers 7 bases. CDR1 and CDR2 from the germline V gene are SGHAT and FQNNGV. The J segment lost 11 bases and the V segment lost 9 bases, leaving 6 bases of the junction unmatched. This CDR3 is 10 amino acids long. In DNA, the CDR3 is TGTGCCAGTGAGGGGGCGGAGGCTTTCTTT. Translating it yields CASEGAEAFF.

The V call is TRBV28, the J call TRBJ2-3; TRBD2 might be the D (6 bases). This CDR3 contains 16 residues. V shed 8 bases and J shed 3 bases, with 21 bases lying between them. CDR1 and CDR2 (germline): MDHEN, SYDVKM. The CDR3 spells CASPPSDSRGTDTQYF. In DNA, the CDR3 is TGTGCCAGCCCACCGTCCGACTCCCGGGGGACAGATACGCAGTATTTT.

The CDR3 coding sequence is TGTGCCAGCAGCTTAGAGCTAGCGGGGGGAGATACGCAGTATTTT. It specifies CASSLELAGGDTQYF. This chain links TRBV11-2 with TRBJ2-3; 11 bases align to TRBD2. Germline CDR1 is SGHAT and CDR2 is FQNNGV. The CDR3 has 15 residues. V lost 0 bases and J lost 5; bases outside the gene matches: 1.

V gene TRBV24-1 combines with J gene TRBJ1-1; unclear D gene. V was shortened by 5 bases and J by 1 base, with 7 bases between the two germline ends. The CDR3 contains 13 residues. Germline loops: CDR1 KGHDR, CDR2 SFDVKD. CDR3 coding DNA: TGTGCCACCAGTGGCCAGGAGAACACTGAAGCTTTCTTT. It is translated as CATSGQENTEAFF.

The rearrangement joins TRBV7-2 to TRBJ1-4; no definite D call. This CDR3 is 14 amino acids long. CDR1 SGHTA and CDR2 FQGNSA come from the germline V gene. V was trimmed by 1 base and J by 3 bases, leaving 6 bases between them. CDR3 protein: CASSLDGANEKLFF. The DNA of the CDR3 is TGTGCCAGCAGCTTAGACGGGGCTAATGAAAAACTGTTTTTT.

The V and J genes are TRBV4-2 and TRBJ2-2; 8 bases are shared with TRBD1. Per the germline V gene, CDR1 is LGHNA and CDR2 is YNFKEQ. Trimming cost V 6 bases and J 2 bases; bases outside gene matches: 11. The CDR3 runs to 17 residues. CDR3 sequence: CASSQQGAHINTGELFF. In DNA, the CDR3 is TGTGCCAGCAGTCAGCAGGGGGCTCATATAAACACCGGGGAGCTGTTTTTT.